This T cell receptor (beta chain) was recorded in a study of T-cell memory formation after mild COVID-19. Study-level information: TCR clusters were mostly donor specific.

5'RACE, which relied on constant-segment primers, yielded TCR alpha and TCR beta cDNA libraries carrying sample barcodes and UMIs. TCRdb re-derived calls from the 5' RACE reads in MiXCR, one entry per CDR3 protein. This table holds about 140,000 distinct CDR3 sequences, 19% found once. This CDR3 region has 14 residues. In germline, CDR1 is MNHEY, CDR2 SVGEGT. Trimming stripped 5 bases from V and 1 base from J, with 10 bases between. For this clonotype: Its antigen remains unknown.

Study outcomes and limitations: Those CD4+ clones that contracted were mainly in CM and EM (CD8+ ones in EMRA).

The sequenced sample consisted of PBMCs or a T cell subset sorted from them (not recorded which). The sequence was collected from an adult woman who had mild COVID-19 (a few samples of this study predate the infection). Cell type and time point are not known. V usage is TRBV6-2 or TRBV6-3 and J usage is TRBJ2-3; D may match TRBD1 or TRBD2 (5 bases each). The CDR3 bases are TGTGCCAGCAGTCGGGACCCACGCACAGATACGCAGTATTTT. Protein product: CASSRDPRTDTQYF.